This T cell receptor beta chain is from a study of blood T cell repertoires in COVID-19. On the study more broadly: The United States, Italy and Spain supplied acute and convalescent COVID-19 samples. PBMCs, B-cell-depleted T cells, or T cells were the source of the cDNA or gDNA that made up the material.

As originally analysed: Reference gene primer amplification in the assay estimated nucleated cell counts. The table came from immunoSEQ multiplex PCR; TCRdb's copy has only in-frame clones and leaves some out. V and J calls and clone size follow that table, whereas D and trimming were derived from the DNA. Of under 350,000 clones listed, approximately 85% are singletons. The V and J ends lost 8 bases and 6 bases respectively, with 10 bases between them. Germline CDR1 is SEHNR and CDR2 is FQNEAQ (reference sequence). The CDR3 loop spans 12 amino acids. This clonotype was sampled from a woman between 70 and 85 years old with acute or convalescent COVID-19. The chain employs TRBV7-9 and TRBJ2-2; D possibly corresponds to TRBD2 (6 bases). Sequences were obtained from peripheral blood. Here the CDR3 reads CASVPGAGELFF. CDR3 in DNA: TGTGCCAGCGTTCCGGGGGCCGGGGAGCTGTTTTTT.